The T cell receptor (beta chain) under discussion was sequenced for a study of cytomegalovirus exposure and HLA in healthy donors. Worth noting for this clone: Its antigen remains unidentified.

Study-wide points: The CMV antigen specificity of a few CMV-associated chains was confirmed through in vitro analysis. A prior analysis recorded that most TCR beta V segments were productive about 87% or about 30% of the time. Excluded were some V segments that proved indistinguishable, including TRBV6-2 and TRBV6-3.

The PCR used 60 Vbeta and 13 Jbeta primers. Data came from immunoSEQ multiplex PCR; TCRdb stores just in-frame clones and leaves some out. The table has approximately 120,000 clones, less than 70% seen once. The CDR3 totals 16 residues. V lost 3 bases and J 2 bases, leaving 13 bases between the germline ends. Germline loops: CDR1 SEHNR, CDR2 FQNEAQ (reference sequence). The V call is TRBV7-9, the J call TRBJ2-2; D not certain. The TCR originated in a woman in her seventies in good health and CMV-seropositive. The sample taken for sequencing was PBMCs. The DNA for the CDR3 is TGTGCCAGCAGCTTTAAAGCGCTGAGTAACACCGGGGAGCTGTTTTTT. This codes for CASSFKALSNTGELFF.